The entry below describes one T cell receptor beta chain. Sequencing used immunoSEQ multiplex PCR; TCRdb keeps in-frame clones, though not all of them. The sample holds under 500,000 clones, 87% seen once. The data belong to a study of blood T cell repertoires in COVID-19. V was cut by 5 bases and J by 2 bases, with 13 bases left in between. The germline CDR1 and CDR2 sequences are SGHAT and FQNNGV. The CDR3 contains 14 residues. Sequenced sample: PBMCs or T cells enriched from blood (not recorded which). The chain combines TRBV11-2 with TRBJ2-7; the D gene is possibly TRBD1 (6 bases). The source is a woman in her late teens or twenties with acute COVID-19. The CDR3 nucleotides are TGTGCCAGCAGCCCCTCGACAGGCACCTACGAGCAGTACTTC. Protein: CASSPSTGTYEQYF.